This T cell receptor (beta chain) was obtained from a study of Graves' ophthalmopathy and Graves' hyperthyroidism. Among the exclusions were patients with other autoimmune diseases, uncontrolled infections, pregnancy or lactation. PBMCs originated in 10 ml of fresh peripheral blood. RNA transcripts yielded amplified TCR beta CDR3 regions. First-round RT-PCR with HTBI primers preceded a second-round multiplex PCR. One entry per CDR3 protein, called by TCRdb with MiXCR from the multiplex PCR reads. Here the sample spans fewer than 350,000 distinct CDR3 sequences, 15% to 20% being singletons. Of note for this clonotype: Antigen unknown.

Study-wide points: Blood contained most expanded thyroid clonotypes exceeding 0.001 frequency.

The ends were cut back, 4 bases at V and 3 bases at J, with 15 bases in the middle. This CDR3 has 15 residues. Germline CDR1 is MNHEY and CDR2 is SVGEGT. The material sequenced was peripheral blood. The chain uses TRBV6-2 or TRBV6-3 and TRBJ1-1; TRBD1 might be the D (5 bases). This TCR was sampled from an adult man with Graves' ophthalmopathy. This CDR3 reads CASSSGRSTYTEAFF. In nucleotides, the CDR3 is TGTGCCAGCAGTTCGGGACGGTCCACCTACACTGAAGCTTTCTTT.